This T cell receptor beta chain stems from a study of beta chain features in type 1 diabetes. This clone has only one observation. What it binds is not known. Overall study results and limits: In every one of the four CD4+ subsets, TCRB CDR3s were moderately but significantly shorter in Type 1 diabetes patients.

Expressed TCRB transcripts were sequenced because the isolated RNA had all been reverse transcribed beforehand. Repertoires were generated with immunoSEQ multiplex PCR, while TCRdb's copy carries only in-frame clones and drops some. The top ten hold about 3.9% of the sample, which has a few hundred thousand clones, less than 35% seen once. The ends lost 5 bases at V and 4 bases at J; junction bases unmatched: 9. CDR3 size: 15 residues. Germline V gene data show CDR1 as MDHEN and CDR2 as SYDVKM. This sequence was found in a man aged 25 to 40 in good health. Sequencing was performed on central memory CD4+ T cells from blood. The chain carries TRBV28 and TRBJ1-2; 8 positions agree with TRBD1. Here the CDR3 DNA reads TGTGCCAGCAGTCGATCAGGGGGCGCGAGCTATGGCTACACCTTC. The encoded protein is CASSRSGGASYGYTF.